The 27 T cell receptor beta chains in this list originate from one sample, sequenced in a study of T cell therapy after organ transplantation. Clones were sequenced by immunoSEQ multiplex PCR, and TCRdb holds only the in-frame ones, with some missing. The repertoire consists of roughly 3,300 clones, with around 74% occurring once and the leading ten covering roughly 37%. Their antigen targets remain unknown. The sample's time point: 4-8 weeks after completion of therapy. The sample was CD8+ T cells from blood, taken after autologous CMV-specific T cell therapy. These receptors were collected from a human patient who had received a solid organ transplant and had CMV disease. Some T cells may have originated in the graft donor.

The CDR3 DNA is TGTGCCAGCAGCTTGGTGTACAGACAAGAGACCCAGTACTTC. Its translation is CASSLVYRQETQYF. The chain is built from TRBV5-6 and TRBJ2-5; D uncertain. CDR1 is SGHDT and CDR2 is YYEEEE in the germline V gene. Trimming stripped 0 bases from V and 2 bases from J, with 8 bases between. CDR3 length: 14 amino acids. The full variable domain, its missing parts supplied by reference TRBV5-6 and TRBJ2-5, is DAGVTQSPTHLIKTRGQQVTLRCSPKSGHDTVSWYQQALGQGPQFIFQYYEEEERQRGNFPDRFSGHQFPNYSSELNVNALLLGDSALYLCASSLVYRQETQYFGPGTRLLVL.

This clone was seen only once. The chain uses TRBV9 and TRBJ1-2, with D tentatively TRBD1 (5 bases). V lost 5 bases and J 7 bases, leaving 12 bases between the germline ends. Germline CDR1 and CDR2: SGDLS and YYNGEE. This CDR3 has 12 amino acids. CDR3 in amino acids: CASRDITGGYTF. Written as DNA, the CDR3 is TGTGCCAGCAGGGACATCACTGGTGGCTACACCTTC.

The V gene is TRBV7-9, the J gene TRBJ2-5, with TRBD2 identical over 12 bases. The CDR3 is made up of 16 amino acids. With 6 bases clipped from V and 3 bases from J, the junction kept 8 bases outside the gene matches. CDR1 SEHNR and CDR2 FQNEAQ come from the germline V gene (reference sequence). The CDR3 loop is CASRNIGLAGKETQYF. In DNA form, the CDR3 reads TGTGCCAGCAGAAACATCGGACTAGCGGGAAAAGAGACCCAGTACTTC.

This sequence joins TRBV11-3 and TRBJ2-7, with TRBD2 matching 12 bases. This CDR3 is built from 13 residues. CDR1 and CDR2 from the germline V gene are SGHNT and YENEEA. The ends lost 5 bases at V and 7 bases at J; junction bases unmatched: 3. CDR3 DNA: TGTGCCAGCAGCCCGGGACTAGCGGGTGAGCAGTACTTC. It yields the protein CASSPGLAGEQYF.

In its sample, this clone was seen a few times. V usage is TRBV13 and J usage is TRBJ2-1, with no clear D. Germline loops: CDR1 PRHDT, CDR2 FYEKMQ (reference sequence). This CDR3 is 12 amino acids long. V lost 6 bases and J 5 bases, leaving 8 bases between the germline ends. CDR3 region: CASSLANNEQFF. The CDR3 DNA follows: TGTGCCAGCAGTCTCGCGAACAATGAGCAGTTCTTC.

The V and J genes are TRBV9 and TRBJ2-7; maybe TRBD2 (6 bases). The CDR3 consists of 14 residues. V gave up 0 bases and J gave up 3 bases, with 10 bases separating them. CDR1 is SGDLS and CDR2 is YYNGEE in the germline V gene. The CDR3 DNA is TGTGCCAGCAGCGTAGGAACTAGCATCTACGAGCAGTACTTC. Translation: CASSVGTSIYEQYF.

This clone was seen only a few times. The gene calls are TRBV9 and TRBJ1-1; D not resolved. V dropped 0 bases and J dropped 0 bases, with 15 bases sitting between them. The CDR3 is 17 amino acids. Germline CDR1 and CDR2: SGDLS and YYNGEE. CDR3 bases: TGTGCCAGCAGCGTAGGGGCAGGCTCTATCCTGAACACTGAAGCTTTCTTT. This gives the protein CASSVGAGSILNTEAFF.

This sequence joins TRBV2 and TRBJ2-1; TRBD1 agrees at 9 bases. Germline CDR1 SNHLY, CDR2 FYNNEI. The V segment lost 6 bases and the J segment 2 bases; nucleotides outside the gene matches: 5. This CDR3 contains 15 residues. This CDR3 reads CASRGGTGTYNEQFF. For the CDR3, the DNA is TGTGCCAGCAGGGGGGGGACAGGGACCTACAATGAGCAGTTCTTC.

The chain has TRBV6-4 and TRBJ2-1; 11 positions match TRBD1. V lost 6 bases to trimming and J lost 3 bases; unmatched junction nucleotides: 7. Germline CDR1 reads MRHNA; CDR2 reads SNTAGT. The CDR3 has 16 amino acids. The chain's CDR3 is CASSATGTGGYNEQFF. The CDR3 nucleotides read TGTGCCAGCAGCGCTACCGGGACAGGGGGCTACAATGAGCAGTTCTTC.

The table lists this clone with a few counts. The CDR3 nucleotides read TGTGCCAGCAGCTTAGGGACAGGCCTGTTTGACGTGTATGGCTACACCTTC. Translating gives CASSLGTGLFDVYGYTF. V and J are TRBV11-2 and TRBJ1-2; 7 bases align to TRBD1. V was pared by 1 base and J by 5 bases, with 13 bases of the junction left unmatched. The CDR3 totals 17 residues. Germline V lookup: CDR1 SGHAT, CDR2 FQNNGV.

This clone was seen a single time. CDR3 nucleotides: TGTGCCAGCCGGGACAGACTTTCCTACGAGCAGTACTTC. It encodes CASRDRLSYEQYF. This chain uses TRBV19 with TRBJ2-7; 7 bases line up with TRBD1. The CDR3 has 13 amino acids. The ends lost 9 bases at V and 1 base at J; junction bases unmatched: 6. Germline lookup yields CDR1 LNHDA and CDR2 SQIVND (reference sequence).

The chain has TRBV27 and TRBJ2-1; 7 bases are shared with TRBD1. Germline CDR1 reads MNHEY; CDR2 reads SMNVEV (reference sequence). V lost 5 bases and J lost 15; bases outside the gene matches: 10. The length of the CDR3 is 12 residues. The chain's CDR3 is CASSPTGKIVFF. DNA for the CDR3: TGTGCCAGCAGTCCGACAGGGAAGATCGTGTTCTTC.

This clone was observed a single time. For the CDR3, the DNA is TGTGCCAGCGGGGGAGGCACGCAGTATTTT. Amino acids: CASGGGTQYF. V and J are TRBV27 and TRBJ2-3; TRBD2 might be the D (6 bases). The length of the CDR3 is 10 residues. Trimming removed 8 bases at V and 9 bases at J, with 9 bases between. Germline V gives CDR1 MNHEY, CDR2 SMNVEV (reference sequence).

The chain recombines TRBV5-6 with TRBJ2-7; 15 positions match TRBD2. The CDR3 consists of 16 residues. Germline V CDR1 and CDR2: SGHDT, YYEEEE. With V trimmed by 5 bases and J by 5 bases, 8 bases remained unmatched. In DNA, the CDR3 is TGTGCCAGCAGTCTCGGACTAGCGGGAGGGCCCAACGAGCAGTACTTC. Translation: CASSLGLAGGPNEQYF.

J is TRBJ1-4 and V is TRBV7-9, with D tentatively TRBD1 (6 bases). V dropped 1 base and J dropped 7 bases, with 10 bases sitting between them. Germline V gene data show CDR1 as SEHNR and CDR2 as FQNEAQ (reference sequence). The CDR3 totals 14 residues. The CDR3 spells CASSLVAGAEKLFF. DNA of the CDR3: TGTGCCAGCAGCTTAGTGGCAGGGGCTGAAAAACTGTTTTTT.

The chain employs TRBV13 and TRBJ1-1; 7 positions agree with TRBD1. CDR1 and CDR2 (germline): PRHDT, FYEKMQ (reference sequence). This CDR3 has 13 amino acids. Trimming cost V 2 bases and J 3 bases; bases outside gene matches: 0. The CDR3 DNA reads as TGTGCCAGCAGCTTACAGGGGGACACTGAAGCTTTCTTT. Protein sequence: CASSLQGDTEAFF.

The chain combines TRBV6-1 with TRBJ2-6, with TRBD1 matching over 8 bases. CDR3 length equals 18 residues. Germline CDR1 and CDR2: MNHNS and SASEGT. The V segment lost 2 bases and the J segment 0 bases; nucleotides outside the gene matches: 6. This CDR3 reads CASSEPGQVISGANVLTF. CDR3 nucleotide sequence: TGTGCCAGCAGTGAACCGGGACAGGTAATCTCTGGGGCCAACGTCCTGACTTTC.

This clone was seen once. The junction does not match germline at one end; this may be a read error. CDR3 sequence reads: CASSFGLAHYNEQFF. In nucleotides, the CDR3 is TGTGCCAGCAGCTTCGGCCTAGCGCATTACAATGAACAGTTCTTC. J is TRBJ2-1 and V is TRBV7-9; D may be TRBD2 (6 bases). CDR1 is SEHNR, CDR2 FQNEAQ, per germline (reference sequence). The CDR3 is made up of 15 amino acids.

CDR3 in DNA: TGTGCCAGCAGCCAATCGGAAGTTTACGAGCAGTACTTC. This encodes CASSQSEVYEQYF. The rearrangement links TRBV16 to TRBJ2-7; D uncertain. V was clipped by 0 bases and J by 4 bases, with 7 bases between them. The germline V gene encodes CDR1 KGHSY and CDR2 FQNENV. This CDR3 has 13 amino acids.

The rearrangement links TRBV11-2 to TRBJ2-7, with TRBD1 identical over 8 bases. V shed 3 bases and J 5 bases; nucleotides not matched to a gene: 6. Per the germline V gene, CDR1 is SGHAT and CDR2 is FQNNGV. The CDR3 totals 14 residues. The CDR3 reads CASSFGQGQHEQYV. CDR3 DNA sequence: TGTGCCAGCAGCTTTGGACAGGGCCAGCACGAGCAGTACGTC.

DNA for the CDR3: TGTGCCAGCAGCCAAGACCGGGAGGGCCCCTACAATGAGCAGTTCTTC. Amino acid sequence: CASSQDREGPYNEQFF. The chain has TRBV11-2 and TRBJ2-1; 8 bases map to TRBD2. This CDR3 region has 16 residues. With 5 bases clipped from V and 2 bases from J, the junction kept 8 bases outside the gene matches. The germline gives CDR1 SGHAT, CDR2 FQNNGV.

This chain uses TRBV5-1 with TRBJ2-7, with D tentatively TRBD1 (5 bases). The V gene lost 1 base and the J gene lost 0 bases, with 8 bases spanning the gap. The CDR3 is made up of 14 amino acids. The germline V gene has CDR1 SGHRS and CDR2 YFSETQ. The CDR3 is CASSLYTGSYEQYV. CDR3 in DNA: TGCGCCAGCAGCTTGTATACAGGCTCCTACGAGCAGTACGTC.

This clone was found a few times. V usage is TRBV2 and J usage is TRBJ2-7, with D unclear. The V end lost 7 bases, the J end lost 2 bases, and 12 bases lay between the germline ends. The CDR3 sequence is 13 residues long. CDR1 is SNHLY, CDR2 FYNNEI, per germline. The CDR3 bases are TGTGCCAGCAATCCTGGCAATACCTACGAGCAGTACTTC. Amino acids: CASNPGNTYEQYF.

The table lists this clone with a few counts. The genes are TRBV7-6 and TRBJ2-5, with 8 bases that match TRBD1. Germline V gene data show CDR1 as SGHVS and CDR2 as FNYEAQ. The CDR3 consists of 14 residues. After removal of 6 bases from V and 1 base from J, the junction contained 4 bases not matched to a gene. For the CDR3, the DNA is TGTGCCAGCAGTTTCGGACAGGGCCAAGAGACCCAGTACTTC. Translation: CASSFGQGQETQYF.

The rearrangement joins TRBV9 to TRBJ2-1, with 8 bases fitting TRBD2. There are 14 residues in the CDR3. V shed 2 bases and J 7 bases; nucleotides not matched to a gene: 5. CDR1 is SGDLS, CDR2 YYNGEE, per germline. CDR3 region: CASSVSSGSNEQFF. The DNA of the CDR3 is TGTGCCAGCAGCGTTTCCAGCGGGAGTAATGAGCAGTTCTTC.

V gene TRBV7-2 combines with J gene TRBJ2-5; possibly TRBD1 or TRBD2 for D (5 bases each). There are 17 residues in the CDR3. V lost 1 base and J lost 3, with 18 bases in between. CDR1 SGHTA and CDR2 FQGNSA come from the germline V gene. This CDR3 is CASSLVWDGLFKETQYF. DNA of the CDR3: TGTGCCAGCAGCTTAGTTTGGGACGGCCTGTTCAAAGAGACCCAGTACTTC. Complete variable domain (other parts from reference TRBV7-2 and TRBJ2-5): GAGVSQSPSNKVTEKGKDVELRCDPISGHTALYWYRQSLGQGLEFLIYFQGNSAPDKSGLPSDRFSAERTGGSVSTLTIQRTQQEDSAVYLCASSLVWDGLFKETQYFGPGTRLLVL.

In its sample, this clone was seen a few times. V gene TRBV27 combines with J gene TRBJ1-1; a possible D gene is TRBD1 (5 bases). Germline V gene data show CDR1 as MNHEY and CDR2 as SMNVEV (reference sequence). V lost 7 bases, J lost 4 bases, and 10 bases lay in between. The CDR3 runs to 12 residues. The CDR3 loop is CASTRGGTEAFF. CDR3 in DNA: TGTGCCAGCACCCGGGGGGGCACTGAAGCTTTCTTT.